This T cell receptor beta chain stems from a study of cytomegalovirus exposure and HLA in healthy donors. General observations from the study: There were some public TCRs occurring in many donors, but most TCR sequences were rare. Investigators reported approximately 170 TCR beta chains as tied to cytomegalovirus.

Primers: 60 Vbeta forward and 13 Jbeta reverse. The repertoire was sequenced with immunoSEQ multiplex PCR; TCRdb's copy has only in-frame clones and lacks some. The sample has 150,000 to 200,000 clones, around 79% seen once. V was clipped by 5 bases and J by 1 base; unmatched bases: 4. This CDR3 comprises 14 residues. Germline V gene sequence: CDR1 SGHTA, CDR2 FQGNSA. This clone was seen only a few times. As yet, its antigen is unknown. This clonotype originated in a woman in her thirties or forties in good health and CMV-seropositive. Sequences were obtained from PBMCs. J is TRBJ1-2 and V is TRBV7-2, with 7 nucleotides matching TRBD1. CDR3 nucleotide sequence: TGTGCCAGCAGCCCTAGACAGGGTAACTATGGCTACACCTTC. This encodes CASSPRQGNYGYTF. Drawing the rest from reference TRBV7-2 and TRBJ1-2, the complete variable domain is GAGVSQSPSNKVTEKGKDVELRCDPISGHTALYWYRQSLGQGLEFLIYFQGNSAPDKSGLPSDRFSAERTGGSVSTLTIQRTQQEDSAVYLCASSPRQGNYGYTFGSGTRLTVV.